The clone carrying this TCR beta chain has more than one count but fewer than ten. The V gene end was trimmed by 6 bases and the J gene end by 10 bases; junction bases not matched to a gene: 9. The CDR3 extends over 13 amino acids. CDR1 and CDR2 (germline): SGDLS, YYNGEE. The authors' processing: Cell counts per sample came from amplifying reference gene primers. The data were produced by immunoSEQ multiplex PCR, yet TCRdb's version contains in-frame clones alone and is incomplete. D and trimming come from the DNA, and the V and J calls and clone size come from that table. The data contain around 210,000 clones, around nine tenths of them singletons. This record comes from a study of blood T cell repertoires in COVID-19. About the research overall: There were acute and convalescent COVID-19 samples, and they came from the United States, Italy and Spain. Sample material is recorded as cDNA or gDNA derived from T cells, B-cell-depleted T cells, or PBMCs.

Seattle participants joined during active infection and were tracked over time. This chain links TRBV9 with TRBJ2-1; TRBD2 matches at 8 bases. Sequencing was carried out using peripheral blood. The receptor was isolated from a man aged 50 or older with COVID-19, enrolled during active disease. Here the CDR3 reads CASMGLGIGEQFF. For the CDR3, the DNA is TGTGCCAGCATGGGACTAGGAATCGGGGAGCAGTTCTTC. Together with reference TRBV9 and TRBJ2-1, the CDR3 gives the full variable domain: DSGVTQTPKHLITATGQRVTLRCSPRSGDLSVYWYQQSLDQGLQFLIQYYNGEERAKGNILERFSAQQFPDLHSELNLSSLELGDSALYFCASMGLGIGEQFFGPGTRLTVL.